The 23 T cell receptor beta chains reported below all come from one sample, sequenced in a study of blood T cell repertoires in COVID-19. Profiling relied on immunoSEQ multiplex PCR, and the TCRdb table lists in-frame clones only, not all of them. The sample shows about 120,000 clones, about 83% of them seen only once. The sample comprised peripheral blood. Every receptor here comes from a man in his sixties with acute or convalescent COVID-19.

A few counts support this clone. This chain joins TRBV11-2 and TRBJ1-1; 9 bases are a match to TRBD1. The ends lost 3 bases at V and 4 bases at J; junction bases unmatched: 3. CDR1 and CDR2 from the germline V gene are SGHAT and FQNNGV. This CDR3 is built from 14 residues. The CDR3 sequence is CASSLQDRGTEAFF. CDR3 in DNA: TGTGCCAGCAGCTTGCAGGACAGGGGCACTGAAGCTTTCTTT.

In its sample, this clone was seen once. This chain connects TRBV4-2 to TRBJ2-7, with D possibly being TRBD1 (5 bases). The CDR3 length is 15 residues. Germline V lookup: CDR1 LGHNA, CDR2 YNFKEQ. V lost 0 bases to trimming and J lost 6 bases, with 15 bases between them. The CDR3 spells CASSQEPRAPLEQYF. The CDR3, as DNA: TGTGCCAGCAGCCAAGAGCCCAGGGCCCCGCTCGAGCAGTACTTC.

The genes are TRBV30 and TRBJ2-5, with a possible D match to TRBD2 (5 bases). The length of the CDR3 is 15 residues. Germline-derived CDR1 and CDR2 are GTSNPN and SVGIG (reference sequence). V dropped 0 bases and J dropped 7 bases, with 18 bases sitting between them. The DNA of the CDR3 is TGTGCCTGGAGTGTAGATGCGGCAACTCGGGGGACCCAGTACTTC. Translated, it gives CAWSVDAATRGTQYF.

The J gene is TRBJ2-7, the V gene TRBV6-2 or TRBV6-3; 12 bases line up with TRBD2. This CDR3 is built from 14 residues. V shed 6 bases, J shed 6 bases, and the junction held 6 bases outside the gene matches. From germline, CDR1 is MNHEY and CDR2 SVGEGT. The chain's CDR3 is CASSRLAGGLEQYF. The CDR3 nucleotides read TGTGCCAGCAGCCGTCTAGCGGGAGGGCTCGAGCAGTACTTC.

The chain links TRBV6-5 to TRBJ2-7; possibly TRBD1 for D (6 bases). The CDR3 runs 13 residues. The V gene lost 6 bases and the J gene lost 5 bases, with 14 bases spanning the gap. From germline, CDR1 is MNHEY and CDR2 SVGAGI. For the CDR3, the DNA is TGTGCCAGCAGGTCCTTACAGGGAGACGAGCAGTACTTC. It codes for CASRSLQGDEQYF.

The V call is TRBV7-9, the J call TRBJ2-2; 10 nucleotides line up with TRBD2. The CDR3 sequence is 16 residues long. Trimming took 5 bases from V and 5 from J; bases not matched to a gene: 8. The germline V gene encodes CDR1 SEHNR and CDR2 FQNEAQ (reference sequence). CDR3 nucleotides: TGTGCCAGCAGCCCAATAGCGGGAGGAAGAACCGGGGAGCTGTTTTTT. Its protein is CASSPIAGGRTGELFF.

This chain connects TRBV25-1 to TRBJ2-2; tentative D call: TRBD1 (5 bases). The CDR3 has 15 amino acids. In germline, CDR1 is MGHDK, CDR2 SYGVNS. The ends were cut back, 1 base at V and 0 bases at J, with 6 bases in the middle. For the CDR3, the DNA is TGTGCCAGCAGTGAATGGGGCTCGAACACCGGGGAGCTGTTTTTT. As protein: CASSEWGSNTGELFF.

The rearrangement uses TRBV27 and TRBJ1-5, with TRBD1 as a possible D gene (6 bases). Germline V lookup: CDR1 MNHEY, CDR2 SMNVEV (reference sequence). V was cut by 4 bases and J by 6 bases, with 10 bases left in between. This CDR3 spans 13 amino acids. The CDR3 DNA is TGTGCCAGCAGTTGGGGCAGGGGTCAGCCCCAGCATTTT. It codes for CASSWGRGQPQHF.

The chain employs TRBV6-5 and TRBJ1-5; 9 nucleotides align to TRBD1. J was trimmed by 7 bases and V by 6 bases; bases with no gene match: 4. Germline V gene data show CDR1 as MNHEY and CDR2 as SVGAGI. CDR3 size: 13 residues. The DNA of the CDR3 is TGTGCCAGCAGCCTGACAGGGGGACAGCCCCAGCATTTT. This sequence encodes CASSLTGGQPQHF.

The rearrangement joins TRBV7-8 to TRBJ2-2; 10 bases align to TRBD2. With 7 bases clipped from V and 5 bases from J, the junction kept 7 bases outside the gene matches. The CDR3 contains 15 residues. CDR1 and CDR2 (germline): SGHVS, FQNEAQ. DNA of the CDR3: TGTGCCAGCACGGCTAGCGGGAGTCGGACCGGGGAGCTGTTTTTT. It yields the protein CASTASGSRTGELFF.

The J gene is TRBJ2-3, the V gene TRBV6-5; maybe TRBD2 (5 bases). Trimming left V 6 bases short and J 5 bases short, with 15 bases between. CDR1 and CDR2 (germline): MNHEY, SVGAGI. This CDR3 spans 14 amino acids. This CDR3 reads CASSRGPSQDTQYF. Here the CDR3 DNA reads TGTGCCAGCAGCCGCGGGCCCTCACAAGATACGCAGTATTTT.

This chain links TRBV24-1 with TRBJ2-1, with D possibly being TRBD1 (8 bases). The CDR3 loop spans 15 amino acids. Germline V gives CDR1 KGHDR, CDR2 SFDVKD. V shed 9 bases and J shed 4 bases, with 18 bases lying between them. CDR3 sequence: CATEQGGRNYNEQFF. The CDR3 DNA follows: TGTGCCACCGAACAGGGGGGGAGGAATTACAATGAGCAGTTCTTC.

Turning to this clone: The junction does not match germline at one end; this may be a read error. V usage is TRBV10-2 and J usage is TRBJ2-7, with 8 bases lining up with TRBD2. Germline CDR1 reads WSHSY; CDR2 reads SAAADI. There are 12 residues in the CDR3. The CDR3 region has the DNA TGCGCCAGCAGTGAGAGGGGCGGGGGGCGGCACTTC. This encodes CASSERGGGRHF.

This chain uses TRBV5-8 with TRBJ1-2; no definite D call. Germline values: CDR1 SGHTS, CDR2 YDEGEE. The V end was cut by 1 base, the J end by 1 base, with 8 bases between. The CDR3 spans 14 residues. In DNA form, the CDR3 reads TGTGCCAGCAGCTTGAACGGGGTTAACTATGGCTACACCTTC. It yields the protein CASSLNGVNYGYTF.

As for this clone: One end of the junction is discordant with germline, which a read error may explain. This rearrangement joins TRBV7-7 to TRBJ2-3; 9 bases are shared with TRBD1. The germline V gene encodes CDR1 SSHAT and CDR2 FNYEAQ (reference sequence). CDR3 length: 14 amino acids. CDR3 coding DNA: TGTGCTAGCAGCTTGGGGACAGGGTTAGATACGCAGTATTTT. Translation gives CASSLGTGLDTQYF.

The CDR3 nucleotides read TGTGCCAGCAGCCAGACTACCACCGGGGAGCTGTTTTTT. This encodes CASSQTTTGELFF. V is TRBV3-1 (or the pseudogene TRBV3-2) and J is TRBJ2-2; weak D call: TRBD2 (5 bases). The CDR3 is made up of 13 amino acids. The germline V gene has CDR1 LGHDT and CDR2 YNNKEL (reference sequence). Trimming pared 3 bases from V and 4 bases from J, leaving 6 bases between.

This rearrangement joins TRBV5-1 to TRBJ2-3; 7 nucleotides line up with TRBD1. Germline CDR1 and CDR2: SGHRS and YFSETQ. This CDR3 is 15 amino acids long. The V segment lost 0 bases and the J segment 3 bases; nucleotides outside the gene matches: 4. The CDR3 protein is CASSLGQGKTDTQYF. CDR3 bases: TGCGCCAGCAGCTTGGGACAGGGAAAGACAGATACGCAGTATTTT.

The chain combines TRBV7-3 with TRBJ2-1; D not resolved. CDR1 is SGHTA and CDR2 is FQGTGA in the germline V gene. Trimming left V 0 bases short and J 7 bases short, with 7 bases between. This CDR3 contains 13 residues. Here the CDR3 DNA reads TGTGCCAGCAGCTTAACGGTCCGGAATGAGCAGTTCTTC. It encodes CASSLTVRNEQFF.

This chain connects TRBV6-2 or TRBV6-3 to TRBJ2-7; a possible D gene is TRBD1 (6 bases). Trimming cost V 0 bases and J 6 bases, with 12 bases left between them. Germline V gene sequence: CDR1 MNHEY, CDR2 SVGEGT. CDR3 length: 14 amino acids. The CDR3 sequence is CASSYSGHLAEQYF. The CDR3 DNA is TGTGCCAGCAGTTACTCGGGACATCTCGCCGAGCAGTACTTC.

This clone was observed once. The chain carries TRBV6-2 or TRBV6-3 and TRBJ1-6; D is unresolved. The CDR3 spans 15 residues. CDR1 is MNHEY, CDR2 SVGEGT, per germline. V was clipped by 0 bases and J by 10 bases, with 13 bases between them. DNA for the CDR3: TGTGCCAGCAGTTACTCGATCAGCGGTGCCTCACCCCTCCACTTT. This translates into CASSYSISGASPLHF.

This clone has only one observation. The genes are TRBV27 and TRBJ1-1, with 12 bases aligning to TRBD1. The CDR3 runs 17 residues. The germline V gene has CDR1 MNHEY and CDR2 SMNVEV (reference sequence). V was clipped by 5 bases and J by 5 bases; unmatched bases: 12. The CDR3 loop reads CASSRGQGALSRTEAFF. CDR3 DNA sequence: TGTGCCAGCAGTAGGGGACAGGGGGCGTTATCTCGAACTGAAGCTTTCTTT.

This clone was recorded only once. This rearrangement joins TRBV4-3 to TRBJ2-1; 10 bases agree with TRBD2. Germline assignment: CDR1 LGHNA and CDR2 YSLEER. Losses at the gene ends were 0 bases for V and 6 bases for J; bases not matched to a gene: 5. The CDR3 spans 16 residues. The CDR3 DNA follows: TGCGCCAGCAGCCAAGAGTTGAGCGGGAGGGCCAATGAGCAGTTCTTC. Protein product: CASSQELSGRANEQFF.

The genes are TRBV9 and TRBJ1-1, with 9 bases that match TRBD1. Germline V gene data show CDR1 as SGDLS and CDR2 as YYNGEE. J was trimmed by 6 bases and V by 4 bases; bases with no gene match: 10. The CDR3 is made up of 15 amino acids. CDR3 in DNA: TGTGCCAGCAGCCCACGAGACAGGGGGTTGGCTGAAGCTTTCTTT. Translation: CASSPRDRGLAEAFF.